Sequencing of this TCR beta chain was carried out in a study of cytomegalovirus exposure and HLA in healthy donors. Study-level results: A later analysis linked a missense variant in DCLRE1C to the trimming of TCR beta V and J genes.

V lost 4 bases and J lost 1, with 20 bases in between. Germline V gene lookup returns CDR1 SGHRS and CDR2 YFSETQ. CDR3 size: 17 residues. A word on this clone: Antigen unknown.

The PCR made use of 60 Vbeta and 13 Jbeta primers. The assay was immunoSEQ multiplex PCR, and TCRdb's table has in-frame clones only and misses some. The sample shows about 170,000 clones, 80% of them seen only once. This chain links TRBV5-1 with TRBJ2-5; D may be TRBD1 (6 bases). This TCR was sampled from a woman between 50 and 59 years old in good health and CMV-seropositive. Sequencing input: PBMCs. CDR3 in DNA: TGCGCCAGCAGCGGACAACCGGGTTTAGGGGGCCAAGAGACCCAGTACTTC. It is translated as CASSGQPGLGGQETQYF.